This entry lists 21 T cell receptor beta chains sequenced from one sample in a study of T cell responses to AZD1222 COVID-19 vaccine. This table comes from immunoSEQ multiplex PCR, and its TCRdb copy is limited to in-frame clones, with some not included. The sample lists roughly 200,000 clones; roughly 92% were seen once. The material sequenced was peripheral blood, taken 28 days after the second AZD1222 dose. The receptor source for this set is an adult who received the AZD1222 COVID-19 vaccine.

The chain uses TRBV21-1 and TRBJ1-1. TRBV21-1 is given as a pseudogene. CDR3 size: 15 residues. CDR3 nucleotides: TGTGCCAGCAGCAAAGACGGGGAAACGAACACTGAAGCTTTCTTT. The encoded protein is CASSKDGETNTEAFF.

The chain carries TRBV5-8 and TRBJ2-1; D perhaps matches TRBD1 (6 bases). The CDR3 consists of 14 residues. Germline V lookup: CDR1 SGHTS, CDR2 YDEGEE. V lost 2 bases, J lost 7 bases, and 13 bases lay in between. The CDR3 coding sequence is TGTGCCAGCAGCTTATATACAGGGTCAAATGAGCAGTTCTTC. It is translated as CASSLYTGSNEQFF. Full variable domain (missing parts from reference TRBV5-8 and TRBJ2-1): EAGVTQSPTHLIKTRGQQATLRCSPISGHTSVYWYQQALGLGLQFLLWYDEGEERNRGNFPPRFSGRQFPNYSSELNVNALELEDSALYLCASSLYTGSNEQFFGPGTRLTVL.

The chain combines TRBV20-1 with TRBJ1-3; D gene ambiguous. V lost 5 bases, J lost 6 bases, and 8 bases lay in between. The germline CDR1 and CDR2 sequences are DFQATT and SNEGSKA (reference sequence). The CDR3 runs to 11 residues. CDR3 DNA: TGCAGTGCTCCACTAGTAAACACCATATATTTT. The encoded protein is CSAPLVNTIYF.

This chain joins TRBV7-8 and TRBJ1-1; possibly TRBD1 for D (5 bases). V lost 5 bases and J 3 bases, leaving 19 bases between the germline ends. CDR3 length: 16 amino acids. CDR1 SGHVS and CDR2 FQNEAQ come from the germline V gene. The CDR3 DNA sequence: TGTGCCAGCAGCCGTCGGAGGGGAGGGGCCGACACTGAAGCTTTCTTT. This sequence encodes CASSRRRGGADTEAFF.

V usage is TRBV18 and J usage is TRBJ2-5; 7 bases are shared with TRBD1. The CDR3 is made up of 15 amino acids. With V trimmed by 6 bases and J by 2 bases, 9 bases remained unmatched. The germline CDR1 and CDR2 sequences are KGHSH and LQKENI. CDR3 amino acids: CASSGTTGSQETQYF. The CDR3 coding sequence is TGTGCCAGCTCGGGGACGACAGGGTCACAAGAGACCCAGTACTTC.

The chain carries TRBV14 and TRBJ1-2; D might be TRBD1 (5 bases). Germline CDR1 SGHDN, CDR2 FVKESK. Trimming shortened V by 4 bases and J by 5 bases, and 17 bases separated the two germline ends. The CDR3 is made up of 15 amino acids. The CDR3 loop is CASSLGSGRGYGYTF. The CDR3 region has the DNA TGTGCCAGCAGCCTCGGTTCAGGGCGGGGGTATGGCTACACCTTC.

CDR3 in amino acids: CASSGRLYNEQFF. In DNA, the CDR3 is TGTGCCAGTAGCGGGAGGCTTTACAATGAGCAGTTCTTC. The chain carries TRBV19 and TRBJ2-1, with 7 bases aligning to TRBD2. Unmatched junction bases numbered 3, after V lost 6 bases and J lost 4 bases. In germline, CDR1 is LNHDA, CDR2 SQIVND (reference sequence). This CDR3 is built from 13 residues.

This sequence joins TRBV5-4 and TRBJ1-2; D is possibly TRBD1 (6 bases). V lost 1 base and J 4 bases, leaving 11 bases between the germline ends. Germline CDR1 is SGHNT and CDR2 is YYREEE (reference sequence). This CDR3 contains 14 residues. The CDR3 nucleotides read TGTGCCAGCAGCTTGCGGCAGGGGATCTATGGCTACACCTTC. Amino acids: CASSLRQGIYGYTF.

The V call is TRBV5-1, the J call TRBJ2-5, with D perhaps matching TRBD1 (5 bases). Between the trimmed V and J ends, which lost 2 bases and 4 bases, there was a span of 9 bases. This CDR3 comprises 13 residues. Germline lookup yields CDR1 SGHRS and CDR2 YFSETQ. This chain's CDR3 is CASSFRVGETQYF. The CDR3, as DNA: TGCGCCAGCAGCTTCAGGGTTGGAGAGACCCAGTACTTC.

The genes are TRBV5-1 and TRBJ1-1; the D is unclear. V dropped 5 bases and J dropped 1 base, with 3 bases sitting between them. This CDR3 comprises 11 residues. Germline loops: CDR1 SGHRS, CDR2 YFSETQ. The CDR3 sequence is CASRGNTEAFF. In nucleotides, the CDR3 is TGCGCCAGCAGGGGGAACACTGAAGCTTTCTTT.

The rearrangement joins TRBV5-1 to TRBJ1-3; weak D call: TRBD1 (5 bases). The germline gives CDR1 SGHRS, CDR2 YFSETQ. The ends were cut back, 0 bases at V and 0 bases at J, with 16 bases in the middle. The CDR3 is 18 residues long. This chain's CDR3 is CASSLDSLDITSGNTIYF. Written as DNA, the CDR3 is TGCGCCAGCAGCTTGGATTCTCTGGACATCACCTCTGGAAACACCATATATTTT. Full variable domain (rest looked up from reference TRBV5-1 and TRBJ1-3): KAGVTQTPRYLIKTRGQQVTLSCSPISGHRSVSWYQQTPGQGLQFLFEYFSETQRNKGNFPGRFSGRQFSNSRSEMNVSTLELGDSALYLCASSLDSLDITSGNTIYFGEGSWLTVV.

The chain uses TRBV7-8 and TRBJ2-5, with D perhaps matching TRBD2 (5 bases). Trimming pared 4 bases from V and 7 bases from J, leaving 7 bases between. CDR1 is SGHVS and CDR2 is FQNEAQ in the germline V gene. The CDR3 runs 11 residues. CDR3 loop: CASSSRGTQYF. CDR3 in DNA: TGTGCCAGCAGCTCCCGGGGGACCCAGTACTTC.

Written as DNA, the CDR3 is TGTGCCAGCAGCCCGGGACGTGTAGATACGCAGTATTTT. Its translation: CASSPGRVDTQYF. V and J are TRBV7-2 and TRBJ2-3, with D perhaps being TRBD1 or TRBD2 (5 bases each). The CDR3 runs 13 residues. The V end was cut by 5 bases, the J end by 5 bases, with 11 bases between. CDR1 and CDR2 (germline): SGHTA, FQGNSA. Combining the CDR3 with reference TRBV7-2 and TRBJ2-3 gives the whole variable domain GAGVSQSPSNKVTEKGKDVELRCDPISGHTALYWYRQSLGQGLEFLIYFQGNSAPDKSGLPSDRFSAERTGGSVSTLTIQRTQQEDSAVYLCASSPGRVDTQYFGPGTRLTVL.

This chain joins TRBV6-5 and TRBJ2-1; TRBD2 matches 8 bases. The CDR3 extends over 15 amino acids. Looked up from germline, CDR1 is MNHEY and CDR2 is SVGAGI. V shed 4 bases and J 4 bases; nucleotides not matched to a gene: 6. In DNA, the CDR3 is TGTGCCAGCAGTTCAGCGGGGGCGGGGTACAATGAGCAGTTCTTC. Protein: CASSSAGAGYNEQFF.

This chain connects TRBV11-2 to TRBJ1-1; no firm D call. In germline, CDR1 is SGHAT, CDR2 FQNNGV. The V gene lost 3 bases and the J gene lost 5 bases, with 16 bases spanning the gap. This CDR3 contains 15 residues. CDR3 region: CASSFATTLGTEAFF. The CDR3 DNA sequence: TGTGCCAGCAGCTTTGCGACAACACTGGGGACTGAAGCTTTCTTT. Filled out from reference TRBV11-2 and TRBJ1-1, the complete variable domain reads EAGVAQSPRYKIIEKRQSVAFWCNPISGHATLYWYQQILGQGPKLLIQFQNNGVVDDSQLPKDRFSAERLKGVDSTLKIQPAKLEDSAVYLCASSFATTLGTEAFFGQGTRLTVV.

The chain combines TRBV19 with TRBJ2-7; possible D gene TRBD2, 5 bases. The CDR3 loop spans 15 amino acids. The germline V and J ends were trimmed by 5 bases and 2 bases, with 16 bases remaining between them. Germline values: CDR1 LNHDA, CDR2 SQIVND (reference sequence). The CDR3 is CASSSDSAYAYEQYF. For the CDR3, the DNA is TGTGCCAGTAGTTCAGATAGCGCCTATGCCTACGAGCAGTACTTC. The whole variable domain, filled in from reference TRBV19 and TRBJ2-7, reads DGGITQSPKYLFRKEGQNVTLSCEQNLNHDAMYWYRQDPGQGLRLIYYSQIVNDFQKGDIAEGYSVSREKKESFPLTVTSAQKNPTAFYLCASSSDSAYAYEQYFGPGTRLTVT.

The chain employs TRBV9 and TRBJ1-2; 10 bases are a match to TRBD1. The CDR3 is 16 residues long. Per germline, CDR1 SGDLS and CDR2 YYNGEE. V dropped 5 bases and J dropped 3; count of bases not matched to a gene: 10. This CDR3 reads CASRRGGTGAYYGYTF. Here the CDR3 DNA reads TGTGCCAGCAGGAGGGGAGGGACAGGGGCTTACTATGGCTACACCTTC.

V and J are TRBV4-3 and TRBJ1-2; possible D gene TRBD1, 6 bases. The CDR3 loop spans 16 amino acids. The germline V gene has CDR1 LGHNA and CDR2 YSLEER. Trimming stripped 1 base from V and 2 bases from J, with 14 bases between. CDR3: CASSQAFTGRNYGYTF. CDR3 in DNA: TGCGCCAGCAGCCAAGCGTTTACAGGGAGGAACTATGGCTACACCTTC.

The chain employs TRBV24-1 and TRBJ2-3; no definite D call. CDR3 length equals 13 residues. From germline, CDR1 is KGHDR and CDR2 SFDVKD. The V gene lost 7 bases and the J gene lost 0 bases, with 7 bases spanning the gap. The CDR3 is CATSPHSTDTQYF. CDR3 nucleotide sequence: TGTGCCACCAGCCCGCACAGCACAGATACGCAGTATTTT.

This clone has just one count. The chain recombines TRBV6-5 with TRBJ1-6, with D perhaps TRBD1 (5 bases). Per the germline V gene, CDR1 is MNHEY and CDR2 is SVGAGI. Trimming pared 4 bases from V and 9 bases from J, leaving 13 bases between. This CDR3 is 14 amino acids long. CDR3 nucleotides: TGTGCCAGCAGTTCACTAAAGGGGTTTTCACCCCTCCACTTT. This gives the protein CASSSLKGFSPLHF.

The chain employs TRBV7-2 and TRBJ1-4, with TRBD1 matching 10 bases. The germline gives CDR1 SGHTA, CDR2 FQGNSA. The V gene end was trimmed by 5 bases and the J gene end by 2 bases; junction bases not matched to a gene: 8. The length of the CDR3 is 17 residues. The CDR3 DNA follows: TGTGCCAGCAGCAGAGCCCGGACAGGGGGTACTAATGAAAAACTGTTTTTT. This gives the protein CASSRARTGGTNEKLFF. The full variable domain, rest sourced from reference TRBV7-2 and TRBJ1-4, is GAGVSQSPSNKVTEKGKDVELRCDPISGHTALYWYRQSLGQGLEFLIYFQGNSAPDKSGLPSDRFSAERTGGSVSTLTIQRTQQEDSAVYLCASSRARTGGTNEKLFFGSGTQLSVL.